The TCR beta chain under discussion was sequenced for a study of T cell responses to AZD1222 COVID-19 vaccine (dated by TCRdb to the early 2020s). Regarding the complete study: TCR sequencing covered over 230 trial participants: some 210 given two doses of AZD1222 and about 26 given two doses of MenACWY control vaccine. Enrollment into the trials was organized by age into subgroups of 18-55, 56-69 and 70-plus years, and those subgroups contained roughly 150, 30 and 60 TCR-sequenced participants, respectively. Study-level results and caveats: The 56-69-year group was small, and its depth increase did not reach significance, likely because of low power. Most participants were white British and females outnumbered males, and the authors suggested that clonal diversity may have been underestimated. Vaccine-associated CD4 TCRs spanned the whole spike protein, with dominant responses in regions 160-218 and 743-854. Spike-specific TCR breadth and depth rose significantly after two AZD1222 doses compared with day 0 and with MenACWY recipients. Because no samples from the day 14 peak response were available, repertoires could be characterized only after the peak T cell response. Epitopes outside the regions mutated in the B.1.351 and B.1.1.7 variants were reportedly recognized by nearly half of the unique spike-specific TCRs. Conclusions about previously exposed vaccinees were limited because only a handful of AZD1222 recipients were SARS-CoV-2 seropositive at baseline.

The CDR3 regions of human TCRbeta chains were analyzed by immunosequencing. On the study's bioinformatics: Repertoire TCRs were checked for matches against a reference library of SARS-CoV-2-specific TCRs that had been generated using the MIRA antigen-specificity platform. Breadth was defined as the fraction of unique TCRs that were SARS-CoV-2-associated. Depth was defined as the fraction of total T cells that were SARS-CoV-2-associated. Using the MIRA data, each spike-specific TCR was mapped to the spike region that the TCR reacts to and placed in a CD4 or CD8 class. Log10-transformed breadth and depth values were compared by one-way ANOVA with Sidak's multiple comparisons tests. The source is immuneACCESS, and TCRdb retained only in-frame sequences with V and J called. Part of the clones is not carried over; for the studies checked, unresolved V genes explain less than half of this, and the remainder is unexplained. The V and J calls and clone size were taken over from that table, and D and trimming were inferred from the DNA. This sample comprises fewer than 200,000 clones, roughly 87% of them detected only once. The leading ten clones occupy around 1% of the sample.

The label giving this sample's time point can be read as: about 28 days (+/-7) after the second vaccine dose. AZD1222 recipients given second doses at about 4 weeks or at about 12 weeks were pooled, since spike-specific TCR depth and breadth were not found to differ between the two schedules. Vaccinee samples came from UK trials COV001 and COV002, including a single-blind randomized controlled phase 2/3 trial of AZD1222 (ChAdOx1 nCoV-19) in healthy adults. For TCRbeta chain sequencing, PBMC samples were collected from trial participants at day 0 and at day 28 after the second dose. Regarding this clone: Its binding antigen is unknown. No base qualities exist here, and no much larger clone lies one base off it.

Reading from cysteine to phenylalanine, the CDR3 counts 16 amino acids. Just CDR3 DNA is preserved here, 48 bases in frame from base 1. From a lookup of the germline V gene, CDR1 and CDR2 are MNHNS and SASEGT. V sheds 5 bases and J sheds 2 bases, leaving 13 bases between their ends. The sample here was peripheral blood, taken 28 days after the second AZD1222 dose. The TCR was taken from an adult who received the AZD1222 COVID-19 vaccine. The chain uses TRBV6-1 and TRBJ2-6; the D segment cannot be called with confidence. The DNA is as follows: TGTGCCAGCAGTCAAGGAGAGCTCCCTGGGGCCAACGTCCTGACTTTC. Its protein reads: CASSQGELPGANVLTF.